The text below deals with one T cell receptor beta chain. The antigen is not known. This sample was taken from a study of T cells in Graves' hyperthyroidism and ophthalmopathy. There were TCR beta CDR3 regions amplified from RNA transcripts. When the TCR CDR3 underwent first-round RT-PCR, the HTBI primer set was used. MiXCR was run by TCRdb on the multiplex PCR reads, yielding one entry per CDR3 protein. The sample consists of roughly 500,000 distinct CDR3 sequences, approximately 25% of them appearing once. The CDR3 loop spans 11 amino acids. CDR1 is MGHDK, CDR2 SYGVNS, per germline. V lost 3 bases to trimming and J lost 11 bases, with 10 bases between them. Whole-study results and caveats: Ophthalmopathy was predicted by the model a median of approximately 6 months ahead of onset. Most thyroid-expanded clonotypes above 0.001 were also found in blood.

The receptor's source is a woman aged 25 to 45 with Graves' ophthalmopathy. The chain uses TRBV25-1 and TRBJ1-1; D not resolved. Sample: blood. The CDR3 DNA sequence: TGTGCCAGCAGTGACCAGTTACGGGCTTTCTTT. Its translation is CASSDQLRAFF.